This passage covers 7 T cell receptor beta chains from one sample sequenced in a study of shared clonotypes between healthy human individuals. The repertoire was sequenced with immunoSEQ multiplex PCR; TCRdb's copy has only in-frame clones and lacks some. The data contain some 350,000 clones, less than 85% of them singletons. What was sequenced was memory CD4+ T cells sorted from blood. This sample's subset: CD45RA-negative fraction. The receptors here all came from a young man in good health.

The chain couples TRBV6-1 to TRBJ2-2; the D is unclear. V lost 7 bases and J lost 0, with 9 bases in between. The CDR3 has 14 residues. Germline V CDR1 and CDR2: MNHNS, SASEGT. As DNA, the CDR3 is TGTGCCAGCAAGGAGATCGCGAACACCGGGGAGCTGTTTTTT. Protein product: CASKEIANTGELFF.

This clone was seen just once. The gene calls are TRBV18 and TRBJ2-5, with 10 bases that match TRBD1. Per germline, CDR1 KGHSH and CDR2 LQKENI. CDR3 size: 15 residues. Trimming took 3 bases from V and 4 from J; bases not matched to a gene: 5. This CDR3 reads CASSPQWDRGETQYF. In DNA, the CDR3 is TGTGCCAGCTCACCCCAGTGGGACAGGGGAGAGACCCAGTACTTC.

The V call is TRBV19, the J call TRBJ1-1; no reliable D call. The CDR3 totals 11 residues. Germline V gene sequence: CDR1 LNHDA, CDR2 SQIVND (reference sequence). V lost 7 bases and J 0 bases, leaving 3 bases between the germline ends. CDR3 bases: TGTGCCAGTATTATGAACACTGAAGCTTTCTTT. Translating it yields CASIMNTEAFF.

The rearrangement uses TRBV19 and TRBJ2-1; TRBD2 agrees at 14 bases. Per the germline V gene, CDR1 is LNHDA and CDR2 is SQIVND (reference sequence). The V segment lost 6 bases and the J segment 2 bases; nucleotides outside the gene matches: 9. CDR3 length: 18 residues. This CDR3 is CASRNYRTSGGTYNEQFF. The CDR3 DNA is TGTGCCAGTAGGAACTACCGGACTAGCGGGGGGACCTACAATGAGCAGTTCTTC.

The chain couples TRBV2 to TRBJ1-2; possibly TRBD1 for D (5 bases). CDR1 and CDR2 (germline): SNHLY, FYNNEI. Trimming stripped 2 bases from V and 3 bases from J, with 7 bases between. The CDR3 totals 13 residues. The CDR3 DNA reads TGTGCCAGCAGTGAATTCAGGGACTATGGCTACACCTTC. Protein: CASSEFRDYGYTF.

The chain carries TRBV5-4 and TRBJ2-2, with D possibly TRBD2 on 5 matching bases. This CDR3 has 15 amino acids. The germline gives CDR1 SGHNT, CDR2 YYREEE (reference sequence). V lost 3 bases, J lost 4 bases, and 13 bases lay in between. The CDR3 nucleotides read TGTGCCAGCAGCTCGGAGGTGGCAACCACCGGGGAGCTGTTTTTT. This sequence encodes CASSSEVATTGELFF.

Of note for this clone: Within the sample, other DNA sequences also encode this same CDR3. The gene calls are TRBV28 and TRBJ1-5; D gene unclear. The CDR3 loop spans 14 amino acids. V was pared by 5 bases and J by 0 bases, with 8 bases between. Per germline, CDR1 MDHEN and CDR2 SYDVKM. Here the CDR3 DNA reads TGTGCCAGCAGTGACCCAGGTAGCAATCAGCCCCAGCATTTT. It yields the protein CASSDPGSNQPQHF.